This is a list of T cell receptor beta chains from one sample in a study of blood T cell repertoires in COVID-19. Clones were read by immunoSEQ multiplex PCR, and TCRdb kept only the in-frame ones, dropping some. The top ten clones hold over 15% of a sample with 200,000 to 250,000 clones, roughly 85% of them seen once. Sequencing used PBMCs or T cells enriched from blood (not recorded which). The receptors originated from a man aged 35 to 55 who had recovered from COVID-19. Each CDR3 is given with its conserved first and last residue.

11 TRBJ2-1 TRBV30 CAWSSRREQFF
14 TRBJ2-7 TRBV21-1 CASLQTASSYEQYF
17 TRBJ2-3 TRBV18 CASSPFRTELKTDTQYF
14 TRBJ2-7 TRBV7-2 CASSLSAGAYEQYF
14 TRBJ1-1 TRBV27 CASSFTTGASEAFF
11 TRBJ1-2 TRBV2 CASQWTGGYTF
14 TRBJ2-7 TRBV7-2 CASSPGLAGDHQYF
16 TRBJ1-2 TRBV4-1 CASSQTILQGGYGYTF
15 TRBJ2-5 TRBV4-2 CASSRDRGGGKTQYF
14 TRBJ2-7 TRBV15 CATSRDQGAYEQYF
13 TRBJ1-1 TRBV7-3 CASSPGTGGEAFF
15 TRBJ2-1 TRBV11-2 CASSLRLTQGNEQFF
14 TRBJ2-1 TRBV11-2 CASSIAGGVYEQFF
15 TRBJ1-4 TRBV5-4 CATSVGWGSYEKLFF
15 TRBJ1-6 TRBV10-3 CAIRQETGGSSPLHF
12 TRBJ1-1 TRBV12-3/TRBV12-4 CASSPDRLVAFF
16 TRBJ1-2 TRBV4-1 CASSQARSLGLGGYTF
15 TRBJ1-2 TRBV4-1 CASSQERRGGYGYTF
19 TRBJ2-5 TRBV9 CASSVDLGTSGTSVETQYF
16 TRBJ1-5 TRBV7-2 CASSPGVGGGNQPQHF
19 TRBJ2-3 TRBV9 CASSVGLAGVRLYTDTQYF
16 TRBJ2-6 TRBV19 CASSPEGRAGANVLTF
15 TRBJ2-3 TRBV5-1 CASSLEGVHTDTQYF
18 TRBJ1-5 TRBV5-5 CASSLLVQGEVSNQPQHF
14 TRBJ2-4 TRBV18 CATSQRGNKNIQYF
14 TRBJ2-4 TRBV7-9 CASAGRGPENIQYF
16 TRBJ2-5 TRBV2 CASNRVGTLPQETQYF
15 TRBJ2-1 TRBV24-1 CATSDPSGSRNEQFF
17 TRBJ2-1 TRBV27 CASSLLAGAPSYNEQFF
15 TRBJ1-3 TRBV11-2 CASSVASGGRNTIYF
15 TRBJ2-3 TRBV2 CASSRAGQGRDTQYF